One T cell receptor (beta chain) is described in this entry. Its antigen is unidentified. This record belongs to a study of TIL therapy for anti-PD-1-resistant metastatic lung cancer. Across the study: Patients had a median age of around 54 years (range about 35-80). Tumors carried a median roughly 1.6 non-synonymous mutations per megabase. Study-wide points: After infusion, TIL clonotypes partly replaced peripheral T cells and declined over months.

The libraries were made with immunoSEQ v3. Profiling relied on immunoSEQ multiplex PCR, and the TCRdb table lists in-frame clones only, not all of them. The data show under 70,000 clones, around 86% seen once. Time point of the sample: pre-treatment sample, taken before nivolumab and TIL therapy. Patients were adults with stage 4 NSCLC. Germline CDR1 MDHEN, CDR2 SYDVKM. The length of the CDR3 is 10 residues. Trimming shortened V by 11 bases and J by 5 bases, and 10 bases separated the two germline ends. Here the sequenced sample was blood, taken at baseline. This sequence originates from a person aged 25 to 80 with non-small cell lung cancer. This sequence joins TRBV28 and TRBJ2-7; D remains unclear. CDR3 DNA sequence: TGTGCCGCAGGTATCAACGAGCAGTACTTC. Translated: CAAGINEQYF.